A selection of T cell receptor beta chains follows, all from one sample in a study of cytomegalovirus exposure and HLA in healthy donors. Here immunoSEQ multiplex PCR was the method, and the copy in TCRdb shows in-frame clones only, minus some. This sample carries some 170,000 clones, 70% of them seen once, and the ten largest clones take approximately 4.6%. Sequences were obtained from PBMCs. Receptor source: a man aged 18 to 30 in good health and CMV-seropositive. Both conserved end residues are part of each CDR3. Fields, in order: clone size, V gene, J gene, D gene, CDR3 length, CDR3 protein, CDR3 DNA. A D gene is named only where the DNA matches it firmly. Size tells how often a clone was seen (once, few, many) or the class of an expanded clone, and some rows leave it out.

>NA|TRBV10-3|TRBJ1-6|TRBD1|13
CAEGQGGNSPLHF
TGTGCGGAGGGACAGGGAGGCAATTCACCCCTCCACTTT
>NA|TRBV5-1|TRBJ2-1|TRBD2|18
CASSLGLGRGTRVYEQFF
TGCGCCAGCAGCTTGGGGCTGGGGCGGGGGACTAGAGTCTATGAGCAGTTCTTC
>NA|TRBV30|TRBJ1-2|NA|12
CAWSMGAKGYTF
TGTGCCTGGAGTATGGGGGCGAAGGGCTACACCTTC
>NA|TRBV28|TRBJ1-2|TRBD1|12
CASSLRDRGRAF
TGTGCCAGCAGTTTGCGGGACAGGGGCCGGGCCTTC
>NA|TRBV28|TRBJ1-2|NA|18
CASSSPIRTGSPSGGYTF
TGTGCCAGCAGTTCCCCAATCCGAACCGGGTCCCCTAGCGGCGGCTACACCTTC
>few|TRBV6-6|TRBJ1-6|NA|15
CASSYPRGGHSPLHF
TGTGCCAGCAGTTACCCAAGGGGTGGTCATTCACCCCTCCACTTT
>NA|TRBV5-4|TRBJ2-6|TRBD1|14
CASRDRAGANVLTF
TGTGCCAGCAGGGACAGGGCTGGGGCCAACGTCCTGACTTTC
>NA|TRBV2|TRBJ1-4|NA|15
CASSREGTGNEKLFF
TGTGCCAGCAGTCGGGAGGGGACGGGGAATGAAAAACTGTTTTTT
>NA|TRBV7-2|TRBJ2-3|TRBD1|17
CASTFRVGQGRGDTQYF
TGTGCCAGCACCTTTAGAGTAGGACAGGGAAGGGGAGATACGCAGTATTTT
>NA|TRBV6-1|TRBJ2-6|NA|15
CASSEEGVGANVLTF
TGTGCCAGCAGTGAAGAGGGGGTTGGGGCCAACGTCCTGACTTTC
>NA|TRBV7-2|TRBJ2-5|NA|15
CASSSQGGPYGTQYF
TGTGCCAGCAGCTCCCAAGGCGGGCCCTATGGGACCCAGTACTTC
>NA|TRBV5-4|TRBJ2-1|TRBD1|16
CASSFFPGTAFNEQFF
TGTGCCAGCAGCTTTTTTCCCGGGACAGCCTTCAATGAGCAGTTCTTC
>NA|TRBV9|TRBJ1-1|NA|16
CASSGGRETGNTEAFF
TGTGCCAGCAGCGGGGGTAGGGAGACCGGAAACACTGAGGCTTTCTTT
>NA|TRBV7-9|TRBJ1-3|TRBD1|15
CASSLPTTGQNTIYF
TGTGCCAGCAGCTTACCTACCACGGGACAGAACACCATATATTTT
>NA|TRBV10-3|TRBJ2-1|NA|13
CAIKLGAGDEQFF
TGTGCCATCAAGCTGGGGGCGGGAGATGAGCAGTTCTTC
>NA|TRBV10-3|TRBJ1-2|TRBD1|17
CAISDPSNGTGGYGYTF
TGTGCCATCAGTGATCCATCGAACGGGACAGGGGGATATGGCTACACCTTC
>NA|TRBV23-1|TRBJ2-3|TRBD1|14
CASKRTGGADTQYF
TGCGCCAGCAAACGGACAGGGGGGGCAGATACGCAGTATTTT
>NA|TRBV21-1|TRBJ1-6|NA|17
CASAKQGISTYNSPLHF
TGTGCCAGCGCAAAGCAGGGGATAAGTACCTATAATTCACCCCTCCACTTT
>NA|TRBV2|TRBJ2-3|TRBD1|15
CASRQGQGAADTQYF
TGTGCCAGCAGACAGGGACAGGGGGCAGCGGATACGCAGTATTTT
>NA|TRBV5-1|TRBJ2-2|TRBD1|16
CASSLGGGANTGELFF
TGCGCCAGCAGCTTGGGAGGGGGCGCGAACACCGGGGAGCTGTTTTTT
>NA|TRBV10-3|TRBJ1-1|NA|13
CAIRAGDGVEAFF
TGTGCCATCAGGGCAGGGGACGGGGTTGAAGCTTTCTTT
>NA|TRBV30|TRBJ1-2|TRBD1|12
CAWSTGDYGYTF
TGTGCCTGGTCGACAGGGGACTATGGCTACACCTTC
>NA|TRBV6-1|TRBJ1-5|NA|16
CASSAQQPGGNQPQHF
TGTGCCAGCAGTGCTCAACAGCCAGGGGGCAATCAGCCCCAGCATTTT
>NA|TRBV15|TRBJ2-5|NA|14
CATSRGRAQETQYF
TGTGCCACCAGCAGAGGCAGGGCCCAAGAGACCCAGTACTTC
>NA|TRBV19|TRBJ2-3|NA|16
CASSTLSGTSTDTQYF
TGTGCCAGTAGTACACTAAGCGGGACAAGCACAGATACGCAGTATTTT
>few|TRBV5-6|TRBJ1-2|TRBD1|13
CASSPDRGLGYTF
TGTGCCAGCAGCCCCGACAGGGGGCTTGGCTACACCTTC
>NA|TRBV10-3|TRBJ1-4|NA|15
CAITIRHPTNEKLFF
TGTGCCATAACGATACGACACCCAACTAATGAAAAACTGTTTTTT
>NA|TRBV28|TRBJ2-2|NA|14
CASSLPVNTGELFF
TGTGCCAGCAGTTTACCGGTTAACACCGGGGAGCTGTTTTTT
>few|TRBV9|TRBJ1-2|NA|16
CASSVAITGWDYGYTF
TGTGCCAGCAGCGTCGCAATTACAGGGTGGGACTATGGCTACACCTTC
>NA|TRBV18|TRBJ2-5|TRBD1|13
CASSPQGAETQYF
TGTGCCAGCTCACCACAGGGGGCCGAGACCCAGTACTTC
>NA|TRBV11-2|TRBJ1-4|NA|15
CASSLVREANEKLFF
TGTGCCAGCAGCTTAGTCCGGGAGGCTAATGAAAAACTGTTTTTT
>NA|TRBV7-3|TRBJ2-3|TRBD1|15
CASSTQTGAADTQYF
TGTGCCAGCAGCACGCAGACAGGGGCGGCAGATACGCAGTATTTT
>NA|TRBV7-9|TRBJ2-3|NA|17
CASSFDFQGLNTDTQYF
TGTGCCAGCAGCTTTGATTTCCAGGGGCTTAACACAGATACGCAGTATTTT
>NA|TRBV4-1|TRBJ1-1|NA|15
CASSQALTVNTEAFF
TGCGCCAGCAGCCAAGCTCTGACAGTGAACACTGAAGCTTTCTTT
>NA|TRBV29-1|TRBJ2-5|NA|12
CSVVPGVETQYF
TGCAGCGTTGTACCAGGGGTAGAGACCCAGTACTTC
>NA|TRBV14|TRBJ1-6|TRBD1|14
CASSQGDRNSPLHF
TGTGCCAGCAGCCAAGGGGACAGAAATTCACCCCTCCACTTT
>few|TRBV5-1|TRBJ1-1|NA|14
CASSLDSRGTEAFF
TGCGCCAGCAGCTTGGACTCCAGAGGCACTGAAGCTTTCTTT
>once|TRBV30|TRBJ1-5|NA|13
CAWSYRVGQPQHF
TGTGCCTGGAGTTACAGGGTTGGGCAGCCCCAGCATTTT